This T cell receptor beta chain was sequenced for a study of patients and donors after allogeneic stem cell transplantation. TCRdb processed the RT-PCR reads anew with MiXCR; each CDR3 protein has one entry. The table shows roughly 880,000 distinct CDR3 sequences, with over 15% occurring only once. Trimming left V 5 bases short and J 1 base short, with 8 bases between. The CDR3 has 13 residues. Input material: blood, either unsorted or a sorted T cell fraction (not recorded which). This chain links TRBV12-3 or TRBV12-4 with TRBJ1-2, with D possibly matching TRBD1 (5 bases). This TCR was recovered from a human donor who was either an allogeneic HSCT recipient or a stem cell or donor lymphocyte infusion donor (not recorded which). It is not recorded whose cells these are; they may come from a transplant donor. The CDR3 is CASSDSRNYGYTF. CDR3 nucleotides: TGTGCCAGCAGTGACAGCCGTAACTATGGCTACACCTTC.